This T cell receptor beta chain was identified during a study of blood T cell repertoires in COVID-19. Study overall: Some COVID-19 samples were acute and others convalescent; all came from the United States, Italy and Spain.

Trimming shortened V by 9 bases and J by 3 bases, and 9 bases separated the two germline ends. The V gene's germline CDR1 is LNHDA and CDR2 SQIVND (reference sequence). The CDR3 totals 12 residues. This clone was counted a single time. Authors' processing steps: Reference gene primer amplification in the assay estimated nucleated cell counts. Sequencing was performed with immunoSEQ multiplex PCR; in TCRdb, only in-frame clones are kept and a portion is missing. V and J calls and clone size come straight from that table; D and trimming were deduced from the DNA. The data show tens of thousands of clones, with 75% to 95% seen just once and approximately 2.5% held by the top ten.

The sequenced sample consisted of peripheral blood. The rearrangement uses TRBV19 and TRBJ1-5; TRBD1 might be the D (6 bases). This receptor was obtained from a man between 60 and 75 years old with acute or convalescent COVID-19. The DNA of the CDR3 is TGTGCCAGCTCAGGGGTCAATCAGCCCCAGCATTTT. This gives the protein CASSGVNQPQHF.